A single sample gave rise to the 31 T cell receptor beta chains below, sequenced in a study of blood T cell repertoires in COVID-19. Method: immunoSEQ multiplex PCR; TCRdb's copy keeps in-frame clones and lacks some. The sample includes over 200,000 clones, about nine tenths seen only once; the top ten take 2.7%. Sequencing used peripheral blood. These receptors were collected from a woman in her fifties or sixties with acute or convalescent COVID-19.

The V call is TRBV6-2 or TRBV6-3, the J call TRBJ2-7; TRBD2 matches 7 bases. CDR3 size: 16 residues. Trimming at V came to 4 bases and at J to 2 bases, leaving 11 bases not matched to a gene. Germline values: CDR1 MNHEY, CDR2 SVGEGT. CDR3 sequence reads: CASSSRGGSIPYEQYF. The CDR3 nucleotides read TGTGCCAGCAGTTCACGGGGCGGGAGTATTCCCTACGAGCAGTACTTC.

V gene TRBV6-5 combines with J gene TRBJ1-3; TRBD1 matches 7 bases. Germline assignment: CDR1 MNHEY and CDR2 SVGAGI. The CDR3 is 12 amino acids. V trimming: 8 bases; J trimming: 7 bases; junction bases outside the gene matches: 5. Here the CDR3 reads CASGTARNTIYF. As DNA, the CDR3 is TGTGCCAGCGGGACAGCTCGGAACACCATATATTTT.

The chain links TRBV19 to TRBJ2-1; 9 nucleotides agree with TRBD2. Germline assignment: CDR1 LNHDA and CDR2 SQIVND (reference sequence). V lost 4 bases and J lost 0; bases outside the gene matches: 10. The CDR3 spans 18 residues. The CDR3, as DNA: TGTGCCAGTAGTACCCCTCCCGGGACTAGCCGCTCCTACAATGAGCAGTTCTTC. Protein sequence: CASSTPPGTSRSYNEQFF.

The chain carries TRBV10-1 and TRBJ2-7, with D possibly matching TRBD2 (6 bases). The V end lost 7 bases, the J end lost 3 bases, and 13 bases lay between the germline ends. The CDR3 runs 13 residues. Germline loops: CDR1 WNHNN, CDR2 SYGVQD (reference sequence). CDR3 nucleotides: TGCGCCAGCACGGCATCCGGGGGCTACGAGCAGTACTTC. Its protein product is CASTASGGYEQYF.

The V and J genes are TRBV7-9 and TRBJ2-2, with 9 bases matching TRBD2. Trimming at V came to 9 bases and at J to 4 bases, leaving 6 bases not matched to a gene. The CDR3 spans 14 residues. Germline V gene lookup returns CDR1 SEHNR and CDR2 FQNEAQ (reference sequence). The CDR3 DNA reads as TGTGCCAGGGGAGATAGCGGGGGCACCGGGGAGCTGTTTTTT. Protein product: CARGDSGGTGELFF.

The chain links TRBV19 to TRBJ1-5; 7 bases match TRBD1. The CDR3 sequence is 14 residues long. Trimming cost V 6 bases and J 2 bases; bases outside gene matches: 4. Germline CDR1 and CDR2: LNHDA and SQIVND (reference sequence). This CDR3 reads CASRRTGGNQPQHF. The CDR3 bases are TGTGCCAGTAGAAGGACAGGCGGCAATCAGCCCCAGCATTTT.

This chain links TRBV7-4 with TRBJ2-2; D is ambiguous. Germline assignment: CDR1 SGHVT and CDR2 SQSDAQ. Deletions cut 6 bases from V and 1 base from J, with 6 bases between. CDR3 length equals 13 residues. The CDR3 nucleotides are TGTGCCAGCAGAGACATGAACACCGGGGAGCTGTTTTTT. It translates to CASRDMNTGELFF. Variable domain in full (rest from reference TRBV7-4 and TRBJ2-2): GAGVSQSPRYKVAKRGRDVALRCDSISGHVTLYWYRQTLGQGSEVLTYSQSDAQRDKSGRPSGRFSAERPERSVSTLKIQRTEQGDSAVYLCASRDMNTGELFFGEGSRLTVL.

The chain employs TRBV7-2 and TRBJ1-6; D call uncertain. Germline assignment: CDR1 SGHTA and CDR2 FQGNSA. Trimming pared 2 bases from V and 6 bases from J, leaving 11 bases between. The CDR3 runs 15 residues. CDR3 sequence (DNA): TGTGCCAGCAGCTTATCATGGTCGAGTAATTCACCCCTCCACTTT. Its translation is CASSLSWSSNSPLHF.

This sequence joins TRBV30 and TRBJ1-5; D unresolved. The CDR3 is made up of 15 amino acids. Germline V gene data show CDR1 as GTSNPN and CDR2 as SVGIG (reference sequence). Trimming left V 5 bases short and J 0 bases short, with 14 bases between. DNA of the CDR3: TGTGCCTGGGCCCGGAGTTCGAATAGCAATCAGCCCCAGCATTTT. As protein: CAWARSSNSNQPQHF. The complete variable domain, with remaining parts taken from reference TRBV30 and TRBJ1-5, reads SQTIHQWPATLVQPVGSPLSLECTVEGTSNPNLYWYRQAAGRGLQLLFYSVGIGQISSEVPQNLSASRPQDRQFILSSKKLLLSDSGFYLCAWARSSNSNQPQHFGDGTRLSIL.

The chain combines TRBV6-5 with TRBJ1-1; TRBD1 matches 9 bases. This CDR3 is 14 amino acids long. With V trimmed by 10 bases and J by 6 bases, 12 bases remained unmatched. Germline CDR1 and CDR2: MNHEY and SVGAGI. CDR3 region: CATTNRGLGSEAFF. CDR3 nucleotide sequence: TGTGCCACCACGAACAGGGGGCTAGGGTCTGAAGCTTTCTTT.

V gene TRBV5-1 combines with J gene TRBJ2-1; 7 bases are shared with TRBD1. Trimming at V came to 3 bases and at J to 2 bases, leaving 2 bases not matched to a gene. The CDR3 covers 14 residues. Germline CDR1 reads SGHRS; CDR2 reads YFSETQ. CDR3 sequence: CASSSGQPYNEQFF. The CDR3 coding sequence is TGCGCCAGCAGCTCGGGACAGCCCTACAATGAGCAGTTCTTC.

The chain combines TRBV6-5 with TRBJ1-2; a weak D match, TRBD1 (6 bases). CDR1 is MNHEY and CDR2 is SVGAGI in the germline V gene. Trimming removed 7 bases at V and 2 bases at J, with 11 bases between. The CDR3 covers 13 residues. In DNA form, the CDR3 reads TGTGCCAGCACCCGTCAGGGGAACTATGGCTACACCTTC. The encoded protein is CASTRQGNYGYTF.

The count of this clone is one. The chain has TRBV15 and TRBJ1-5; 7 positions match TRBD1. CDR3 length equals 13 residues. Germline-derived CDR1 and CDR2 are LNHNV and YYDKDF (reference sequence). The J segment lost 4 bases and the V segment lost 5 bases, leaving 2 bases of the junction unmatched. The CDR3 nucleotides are TGTGCCACCAGCGGACAGGCTAATCAGCCCCAGCATTTT. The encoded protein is CATSGQANQPQHF.

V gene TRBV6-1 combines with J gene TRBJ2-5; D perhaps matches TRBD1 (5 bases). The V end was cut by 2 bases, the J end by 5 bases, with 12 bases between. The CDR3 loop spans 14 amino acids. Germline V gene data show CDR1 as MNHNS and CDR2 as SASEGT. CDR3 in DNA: TGTGCCAGCAGTGAAAGGGGCGTAAGGGAGACCCAGTACTTC. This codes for CASSERGVRETQYF.

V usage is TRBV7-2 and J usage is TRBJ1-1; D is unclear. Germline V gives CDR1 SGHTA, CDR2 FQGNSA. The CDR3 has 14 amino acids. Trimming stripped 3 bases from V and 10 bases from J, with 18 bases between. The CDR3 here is CASSFFTSADAAFF. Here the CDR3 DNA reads TGTGCCAGCAGCTTCTTTACGAGCGCCGATGCAGCTTTCTTT.

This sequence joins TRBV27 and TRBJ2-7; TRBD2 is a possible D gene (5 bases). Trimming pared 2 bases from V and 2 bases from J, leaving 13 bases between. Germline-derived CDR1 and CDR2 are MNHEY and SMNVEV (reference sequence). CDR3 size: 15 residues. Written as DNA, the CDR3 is TGTGCCAGCAGTTTAACTTTGGGAGACACCTACGAGCAGTACTTC. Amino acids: CASSLTLGDTYEQYF.

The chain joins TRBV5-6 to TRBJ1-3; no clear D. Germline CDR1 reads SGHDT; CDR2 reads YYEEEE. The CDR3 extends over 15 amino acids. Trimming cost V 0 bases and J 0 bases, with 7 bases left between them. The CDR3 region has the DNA TGTGCCAGCAGCTTGGTTGGCCTCTCTGGAAACACCATATATTTT. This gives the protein CASSLVGLSGNTIYF.

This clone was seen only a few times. CDR3 in DNA: TGTGCCAGCCGCCAGACAGGCTTCTCCTACGAGCAGTACTTC. Translated: CASRQTGFSYEQYF. The chain recombines TRBV2 with TRBJ2-7, with D possibly matching TRBD1 (6 bases). The germline gives CDR1 SNHLY, CDR2 FYNNEI. There are 14 residues in the CDR3. Trimming pared 8 bases from V and 0 bases from J, leaving 14 bases between.

As DNA, the CDR3 is TGTGCCAGCAGTTACGGCAGGGGGCAAGATACGCAGTATTTT. It translates to CASSYGRGQDTQYF. V usage is TRBV6-5 and J usage is TRBJ2-3; 8 bases map to TRBD1. With V trimmed by 2 bases and J by 5 bases, 3 bases remained unmatched. The CDR3 is 14 residues long. Germline loops: CDR1 MNHEY, CDR2 SVGAGI.

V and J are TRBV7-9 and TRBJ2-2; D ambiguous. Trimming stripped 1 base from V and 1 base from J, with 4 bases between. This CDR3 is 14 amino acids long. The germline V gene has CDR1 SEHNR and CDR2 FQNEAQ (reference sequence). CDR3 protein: CASSLDGNTGELFF. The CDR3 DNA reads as TGTGCCAGCAGCTTAGACGGGAACACCGGGGAGCTGTTTTTT.

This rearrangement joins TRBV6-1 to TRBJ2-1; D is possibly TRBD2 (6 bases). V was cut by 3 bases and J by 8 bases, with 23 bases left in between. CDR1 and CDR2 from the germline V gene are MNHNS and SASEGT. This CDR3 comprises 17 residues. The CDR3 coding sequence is TGTGCCAGCAGTGATATCATTCCGGGAGTGAAAAGGGATGAGCAGTTCTTC. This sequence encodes CASSDIIPGVKRDEQFF.

The CDR3 region is CASSRSGGGNYGYTF. CDR3 sequence (DNA): TGTGCCAGCAGCCGATCCGGGGGGGGTAACTATGGCTACACCTTC. This chain joins TRBV3-1 (or the pseudogene TRBV3-2) and TRBJ1-2; TRBD1 is a possible D gene (5 bases). Deletions cut 4 bases from V and 1 base from J, with 13 bases between. The CDR3 is made up of 15 amino acids. Germline V gene data show CDR1 as LGHDT and CDR2 as YNNKEL (reference sequence).

CDR3 nucleotides: TGCAGCGTTGTAGGGGACAGGGGTTGGTATGGCTACACCTTC. Its protein product is CSVVGDRGWYGYTF. This rearrangement joins TRBV29-1 to TRBJ1-2; 10 nucleotides line up with TRBD1. With V trimmed by 4 bases and J by 5 bases, 7 bases remained unmatched. Germline CDR1 is SQVTM and CDR2 is ANQGSEA. This CDR3 contains 14 residues.

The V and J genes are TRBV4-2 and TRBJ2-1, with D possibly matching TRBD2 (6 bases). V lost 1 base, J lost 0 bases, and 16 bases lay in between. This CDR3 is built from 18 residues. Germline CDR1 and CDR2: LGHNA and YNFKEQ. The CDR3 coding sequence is TGTGCCAGCAGCCAAGTTCTAGCGACGTGGGGCTCCTACAATGAGCAGTTCTTC. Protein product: CASSQVLATWGSYNEQFF.

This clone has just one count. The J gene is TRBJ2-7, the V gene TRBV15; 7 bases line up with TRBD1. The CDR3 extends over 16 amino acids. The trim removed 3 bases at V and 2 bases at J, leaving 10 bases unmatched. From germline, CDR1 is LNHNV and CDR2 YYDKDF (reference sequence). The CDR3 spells CATSSRQGQRAYEQYF. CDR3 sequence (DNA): TGTGCCACCAGCAGCCGCCAGGGACAGCGCGCCTACGAGCAGTACTTC.

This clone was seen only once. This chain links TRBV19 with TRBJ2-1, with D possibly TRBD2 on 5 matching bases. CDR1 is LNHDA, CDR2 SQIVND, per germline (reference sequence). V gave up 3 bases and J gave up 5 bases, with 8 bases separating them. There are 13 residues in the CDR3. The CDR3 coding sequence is TGTGCCAGTAGTATGACTACCAACAATGAGCAGTTCTTC. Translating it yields CASSMTTNNEQFF. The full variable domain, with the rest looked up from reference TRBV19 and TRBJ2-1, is DGGITQSPKYLFRKEGQNVTLSCEQNLNHDAMYWYRQDPGQGLRLIYYSQIVNDFQKGDIAEGYSVSREKKESFPLTVTSAQKNPTAFYLCASSMTTNNEQFFGPGTRLTVL.

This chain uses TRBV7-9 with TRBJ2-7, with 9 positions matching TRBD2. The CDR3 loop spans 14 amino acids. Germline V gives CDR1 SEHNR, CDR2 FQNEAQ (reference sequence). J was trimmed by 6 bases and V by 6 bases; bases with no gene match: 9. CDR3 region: CASSTSGSSSEQYF. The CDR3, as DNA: TGTGCCAGCAGTACTAGCGGGTCTTCCAGCGAGCAGTACTTC.

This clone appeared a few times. The CDR3 region is CAIRAGGPPVYGYTF. The CDR3 DNA reads as TGTGCCATCAGGGCAGGGGGCCCCCCTGTCTATGGCTACACCTTC. This chain links TRBV10-3 with TRBJ1-2; 8 bases are a match to TRBD1. Germline V gene sequence: CDR1 ENHRY, CDR2 SYGVKD. The CDR3 spans 15 residues. The J segment lost 4 bases and the V segment lost 6 bases, leaving 10 bases of the junction unmatched.

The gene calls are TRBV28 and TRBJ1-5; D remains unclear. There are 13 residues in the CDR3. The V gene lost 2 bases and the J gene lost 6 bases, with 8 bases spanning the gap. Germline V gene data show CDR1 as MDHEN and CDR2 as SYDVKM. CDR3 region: CASSLVRSQPQHF. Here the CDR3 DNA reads TGTGCCAGCAGTTTAGTCAGGTCTCAGCCCCAGCATTTT.

CDR3 in DNA: TGTGCCAGCAGCCAAGATAGGACTGCATACAATGAGCAGTTCTTC. Translation gives CASSQDRTAYNEQFF. This chain connects TRBV14 to TRBJ2-1, with a weak D call TRBD2 (5 bases). Between the trimmed V and J ends, which lost 0 bases and 4 bases, there was a span of 10 bases. The CDR3 loop spans 15 amino acids. Germline assignment: CDR1 SGHDN and CDR2 FVKESK.

CDR3 in amino acids: CAGEGGRAEQFF. The CDR3 DNA is TGTGCAGGGGAAGGGGGCCGGGCTGAGCAGTTCTTC. The chain links TRBV6-5 to TRBJ2-1; TRBD1 matches 7 bases. This CDR3 has 12 amino acids. CDR1 and CDR2 from the germline V gene are MNHEY and SVGAGI.